In this sample, the clone carrying this T cell receptor (beta chain) turned up a few times. Its specificity is not known. This sample stems from a study of T cells after yellow fever vaccination. Overall study findings and caveats: Most clones from primary vaccination resurfaced after the booster (approximately 95% CD4, approximately 87% CD8). A limited proportion of clonotypes was detected within both the CD4 and CD8 compartments. Repertoires obtained by FACS sorting could include abundant clonotypes that entered as contaminants from the bulk population.

The 5'RACE template-switching step produced TCR cDNA and added a universal primer site and UMIs. TCRdb ran MiXCR on the 5' RACE reads and lists one entry per CDR3 protein. The sample includes 350,000 to 450,000 distinct CDR3 sequences, about 17% seen only once; the top ten take 18%. CDR1 and CDR2 from the germline V gene are SGHAT and FQNNGV. The CDR3 has 13 amino acids. Trimming stripped 1 base from V and 6 bases from J, with 7 bases between. The chain combines TRBV11-2 with TRBJ2-1; possible D gene TRBD1, 5 bases. The sample consisted of PBMCs, taken before the yellow fever booster vaccination. The origin of this receptor is a man between 18 and 35 years old who received the YFV17D yellow fever vaccine. The CDR3 nucleotides read TGTGCCAGCAGCTTAGGACAGATCAATGAGCAGTTCTTC. Translated, it gives CASSLGQINEQFF.